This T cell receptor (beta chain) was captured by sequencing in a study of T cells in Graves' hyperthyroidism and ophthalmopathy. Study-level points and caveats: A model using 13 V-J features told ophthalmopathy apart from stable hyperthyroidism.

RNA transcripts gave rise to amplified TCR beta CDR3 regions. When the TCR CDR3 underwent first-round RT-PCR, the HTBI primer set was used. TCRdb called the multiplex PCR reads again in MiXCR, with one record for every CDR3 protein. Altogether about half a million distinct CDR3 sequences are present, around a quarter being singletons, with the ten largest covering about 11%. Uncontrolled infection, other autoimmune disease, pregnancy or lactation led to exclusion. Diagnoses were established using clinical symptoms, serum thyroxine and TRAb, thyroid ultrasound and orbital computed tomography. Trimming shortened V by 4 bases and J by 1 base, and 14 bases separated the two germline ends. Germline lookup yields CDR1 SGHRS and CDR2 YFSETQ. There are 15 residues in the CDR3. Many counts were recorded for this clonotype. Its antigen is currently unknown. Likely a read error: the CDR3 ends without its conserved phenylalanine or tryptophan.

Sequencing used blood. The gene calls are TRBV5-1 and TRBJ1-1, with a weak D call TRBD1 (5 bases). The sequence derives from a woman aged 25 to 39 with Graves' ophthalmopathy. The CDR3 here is CASSRSGLSNTEAFS. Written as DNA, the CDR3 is TGCGCCAGCAGCAGATCGGGACTGTCGAACACTGAAGCTTTCTCT.